This TCR beta chain originates from a study of CD8+ T cells in alopecia areata. The authors extracted RNA and reverse transcribed it into cDNA as the sequencing template. Some clones are missing from TCRdb's copy, which holds only in-frame ones; the method was immunoSEQ multiplex PCR. The sample has about 160,000 clones, 55% to 75% seen once. This clone was counted only a few times. Per germline, CDR1 SEHNR and CDR2 FQNEAQ (reference sequence). V was shortened by 5 bases and J by 3 bases, with 10 bases between the two germline ends. CDR3 size: 13 residues. Treatment defined: oral pan-JAK inhibitor, 5-10 mg twice daily.

V usage is TRBV7-9 and J usage is TRBJ2-5, with D unresolved. This receptor was identified in a human donor with alopecia areata. This sample comprised CD4+ T cells sorted from blood, obtained at week 4, from a patient treated with tofacitinib. Here the CDR3 reads CASSVAGEETQYF. CDR3 sequence (DNA): TGTGCCAGCAGCGTCGCTGGGGAAGAGACCCAGTACTTC. Complete variable domain (other parts from reference TRBV7-9 and TRBJ2-5): DTGVSQNPRHKITKRGQNVTFRCDPISEHNRLYWYRQTLGQGPEFLTYFQNEAQLEKSRLLSDRFSAERPKGSFSTLEIQRTEQGDSAMYLCASSVAGEETQYFGPGTRLLVL.